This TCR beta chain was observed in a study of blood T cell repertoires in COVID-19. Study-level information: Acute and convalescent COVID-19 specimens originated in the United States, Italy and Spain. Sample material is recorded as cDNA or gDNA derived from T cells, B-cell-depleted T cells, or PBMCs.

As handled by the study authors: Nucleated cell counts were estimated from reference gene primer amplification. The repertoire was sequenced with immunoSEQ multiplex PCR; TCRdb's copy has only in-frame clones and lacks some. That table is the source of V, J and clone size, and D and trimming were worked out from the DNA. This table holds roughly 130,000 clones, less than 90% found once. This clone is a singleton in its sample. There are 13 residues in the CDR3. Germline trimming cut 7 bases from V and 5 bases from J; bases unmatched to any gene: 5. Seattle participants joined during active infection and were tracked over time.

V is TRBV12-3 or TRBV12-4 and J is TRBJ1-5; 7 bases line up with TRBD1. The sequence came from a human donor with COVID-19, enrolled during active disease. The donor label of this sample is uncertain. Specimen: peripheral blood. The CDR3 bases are TGTGCCAGCACCAATACAGGGGATCAGCCCCAGCATTTT. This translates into CASTNTGDQPQHF.